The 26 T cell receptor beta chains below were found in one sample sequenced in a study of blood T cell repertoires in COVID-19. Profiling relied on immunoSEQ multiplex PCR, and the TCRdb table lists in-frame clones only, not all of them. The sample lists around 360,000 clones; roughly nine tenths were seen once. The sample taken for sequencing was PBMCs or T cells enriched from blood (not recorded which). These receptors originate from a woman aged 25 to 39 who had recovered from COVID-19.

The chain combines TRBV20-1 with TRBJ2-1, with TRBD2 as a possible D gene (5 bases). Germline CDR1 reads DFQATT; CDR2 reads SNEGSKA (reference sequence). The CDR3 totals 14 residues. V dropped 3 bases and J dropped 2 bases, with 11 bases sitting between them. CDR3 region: CSASSLATYNEQFF. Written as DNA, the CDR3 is TGCAGTGCTAGTAGCCTAGCAACCTACAATGAGCAGTTCTTC.

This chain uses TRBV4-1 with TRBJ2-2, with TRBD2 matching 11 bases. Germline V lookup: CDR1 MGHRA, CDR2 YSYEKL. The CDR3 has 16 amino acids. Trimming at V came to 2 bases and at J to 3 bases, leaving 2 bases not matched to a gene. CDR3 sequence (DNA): TGCGCCAGCAGCCAATCTAGCGGGAGGTACACCGGGGAGCTGTTTTTT. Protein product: CASSQSSGRYTGELFF.

The CDR3 loop reads CASSEGLAGAKNIQYF. The CDR3 region has the DNA TGTGCCAGCAGCGAAGGACTAGCGGGAGCCAAAAACATTCAGTACTTC. V gene TRBV7-8 combines with J gene TRBJ2-4, with TRBD2 matching over 11 bases. Germline lookup yields CDR1 SGHVS and CDR2 FQNEAQ. This CDR3 has 16 residues. V trimming: 5 bases; J trimming: 0 bases; junction bases outside the gene matches: 3.

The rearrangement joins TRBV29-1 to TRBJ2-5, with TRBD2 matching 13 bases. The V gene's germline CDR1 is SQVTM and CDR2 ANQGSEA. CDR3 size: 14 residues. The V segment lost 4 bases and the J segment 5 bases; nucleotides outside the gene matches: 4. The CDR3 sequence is CSVVGLAGVETQYF. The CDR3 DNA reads TGCAGCGTTGTAGGACTAGCGGGGGTGGAGACCCAGTACTTC. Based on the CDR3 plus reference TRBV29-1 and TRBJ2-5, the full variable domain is SAVISQKPSRDICQRGTSLTIQCQVDSQVTMMFWYRQQPGQSLTLIATANQGSEATYESGFVIDKFPISRPNLTFSTLTVSNMSPEDSSIYLCSVVGLAGVETQYFGPGTRLLVL.

This CDR3 is CASSSWGRRDF. CDR3 DNA sequence: TGTGCCAGCAGTTCCTGGGGGCGCAGGGACTTC. The chain uses TRBV21-1 and TRBJ2-7; TRBD1 is the table's D call, not checked against the DNA. TRBV21-1 represents a pseudogene. The CDR3 has 11 residues.

CDR3 amino acids: CASSRYRVNEQYF. DNA of the CDR3: TGTGCCAGCAGTCGGTACAGGGTCAACGAGCAGTACTTC. The rearrangement links TRBV2 to TRBJ2-7, with a tentative D call TRBD1 (6 bases). The CDR3 has 13 residues. V lost 5 bases, J lost 5 bases, and 13 bases lay in between. Germline-derived CDR1 and CDR2 are SNHLY and FYNNEI.

CDR3 coding DNA: TGTGCCAGCAGTGAAGGGACAGCGACTGGCTACACCTTC. Translating gives CASSEGTATGYTF. The chain joins TRBV6-1 to TRBJ1-2, with D possibly being TRBD1 (6 bases). V was cut by 1 base and J by 7 bases, with 10 bases left in between. CDR1 MNHNS and CDR2 SASEGT come from the germline V gene. The length of the CDR3 is 13 residues.

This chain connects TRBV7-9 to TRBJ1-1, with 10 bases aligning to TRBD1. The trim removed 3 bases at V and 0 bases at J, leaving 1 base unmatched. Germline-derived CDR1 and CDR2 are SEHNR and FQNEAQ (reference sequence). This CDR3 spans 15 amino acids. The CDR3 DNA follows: TGTGCCAGCAGCTTTGGGACAGGGGTGAACACTGAAGCTTTCTTT. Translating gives CASSFGTGVNTEAFF.

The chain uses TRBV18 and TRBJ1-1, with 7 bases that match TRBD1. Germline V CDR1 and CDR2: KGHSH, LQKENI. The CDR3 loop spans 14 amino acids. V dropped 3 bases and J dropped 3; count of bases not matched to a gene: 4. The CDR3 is CASSPFRGDTEAFF. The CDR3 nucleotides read TGTGCCAGCTCACCGTTCAGGGGGGACACTGAAGCTTTCTTT.

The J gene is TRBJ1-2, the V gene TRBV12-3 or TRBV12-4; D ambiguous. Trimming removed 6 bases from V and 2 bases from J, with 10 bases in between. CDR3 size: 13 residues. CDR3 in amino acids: CASSPEDNYGYTF. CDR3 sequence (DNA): TGTGCCAGCAGCCCGGAGGACAACTATGGCTACACCTTC.

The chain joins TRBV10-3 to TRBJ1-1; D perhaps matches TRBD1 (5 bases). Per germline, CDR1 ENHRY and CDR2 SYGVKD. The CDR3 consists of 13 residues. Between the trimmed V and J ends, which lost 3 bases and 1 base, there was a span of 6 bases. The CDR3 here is CAISDTGNTEAFF. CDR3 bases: TGTGCCATCAGTGACACAGGGAACACTGAAGCTTTCTTT.

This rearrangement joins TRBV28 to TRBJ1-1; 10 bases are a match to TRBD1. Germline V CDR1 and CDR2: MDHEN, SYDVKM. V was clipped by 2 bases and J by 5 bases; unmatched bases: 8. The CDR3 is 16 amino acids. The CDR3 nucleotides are TGTGCCAGCAGTTTACTCCCGGGACAGGGGTGGACTGAAGCTTTCTTT. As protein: CASSLLPGQGWTEAFF. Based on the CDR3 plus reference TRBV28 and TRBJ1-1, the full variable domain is DVKVTQSSRYLVKRTGEKVFLECVQDMDHENMFWYRQDPGLGLRLIYFSYDVKMKEKGDIPEGYSVSREKKERFSLILESASTNQTSMYLCASSLLPGQGWTEAFFGQGTRLTVV.

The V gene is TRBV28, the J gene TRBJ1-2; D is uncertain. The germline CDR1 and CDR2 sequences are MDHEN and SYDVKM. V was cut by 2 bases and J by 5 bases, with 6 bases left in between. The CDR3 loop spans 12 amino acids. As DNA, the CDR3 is TGTGCCAGCAGTTTAGACATATATGGCTACACCTTC. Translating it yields CASSLDIYGYTF.

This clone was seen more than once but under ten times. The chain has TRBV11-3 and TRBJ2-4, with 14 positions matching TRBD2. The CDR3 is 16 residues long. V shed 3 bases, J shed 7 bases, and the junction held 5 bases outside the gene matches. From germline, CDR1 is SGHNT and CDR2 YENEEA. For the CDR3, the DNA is TGTGCCAGCAGCTTCCCTAGGACTAGCGGGGGGAACATTCAGTACTTC. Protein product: CASSFPRTSGGNIQYF.

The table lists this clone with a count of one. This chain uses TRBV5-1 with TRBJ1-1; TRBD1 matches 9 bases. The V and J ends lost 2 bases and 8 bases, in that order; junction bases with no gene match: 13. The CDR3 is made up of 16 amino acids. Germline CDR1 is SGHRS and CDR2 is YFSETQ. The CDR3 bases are TGCGCCAGCAGCTTAAACCCGGGACAGGGAAGCGCGGAAGCTTTCTTT. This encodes CASSLNPGQGSAEAFF.

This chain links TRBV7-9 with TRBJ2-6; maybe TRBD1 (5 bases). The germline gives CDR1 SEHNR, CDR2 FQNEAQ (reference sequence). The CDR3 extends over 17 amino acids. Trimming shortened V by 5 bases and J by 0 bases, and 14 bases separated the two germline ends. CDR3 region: CASSPPQGSSGANVLTF. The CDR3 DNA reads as TGTGCCAGCAGCCCGCCCCAGGGCAGCTCTGGGGCCAACGTCCTGACTTTC.

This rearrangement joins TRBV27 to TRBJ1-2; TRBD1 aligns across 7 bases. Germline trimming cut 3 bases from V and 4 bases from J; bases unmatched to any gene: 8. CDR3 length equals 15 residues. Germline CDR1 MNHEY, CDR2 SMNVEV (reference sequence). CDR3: CASSLGGQFRYGYTF. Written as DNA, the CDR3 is TGTGCCAGCAGTTTGGGGGGACAGTTCCGCTATGGCTACACCTTC.

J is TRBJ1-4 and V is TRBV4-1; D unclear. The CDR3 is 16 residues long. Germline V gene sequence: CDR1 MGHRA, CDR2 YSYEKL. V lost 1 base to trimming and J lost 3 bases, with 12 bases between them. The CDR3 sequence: CASSQGSGFANEKLFF. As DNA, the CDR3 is TGCGCCAGCAGCCAAGGTTCGGGATTTGCTAATGAAAAACTGTTTTTT.

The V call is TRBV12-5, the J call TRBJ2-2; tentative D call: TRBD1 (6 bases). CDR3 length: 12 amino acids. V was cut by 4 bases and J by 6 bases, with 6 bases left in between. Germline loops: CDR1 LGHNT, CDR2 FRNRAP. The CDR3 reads CASGWGPGELFF. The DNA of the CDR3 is TGTGCTAGTGGTTGGGGGCCCGGGGAGCTGTTTTTT. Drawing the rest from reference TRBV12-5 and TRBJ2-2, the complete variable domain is DARVTQTPRHKVTEMGQEVTMRCQPILGHNTVFWYRQTMMQGLELLAYFRNRAPLDDSGMPKDRFSAEMPDATLATLKIQPSEPRDSAVYFCASGWGPGELFFGEGSRLTVL.

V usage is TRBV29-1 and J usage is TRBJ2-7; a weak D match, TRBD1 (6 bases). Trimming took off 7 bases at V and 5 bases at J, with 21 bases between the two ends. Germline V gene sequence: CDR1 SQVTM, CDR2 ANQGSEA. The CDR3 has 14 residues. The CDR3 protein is CSAQKQGTKDEQYF. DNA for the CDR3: TGCAGCGCCCAAAAACAGGGAACGAAGGACGAGCAGTACTTC.

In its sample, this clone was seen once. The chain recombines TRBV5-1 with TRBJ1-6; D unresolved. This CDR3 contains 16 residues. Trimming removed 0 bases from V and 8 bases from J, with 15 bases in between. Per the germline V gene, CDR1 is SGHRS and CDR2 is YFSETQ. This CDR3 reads CASSLVTDGPDSPLHF. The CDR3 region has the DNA TGCGCCAGCAGCTTGGTTACAGATGGTCCGGATTCACCCCTCCACTTT.

The CDR3 sequence is CSVATGGIAGGSSYNEQFF. The DNA of the CDR3 is TGCAGCGTAGCTACAGGGGGGATAGCGGGAGGATCGTCCTACAATGAGCAGTTCTTC. V and J are TRBV29-1 and TRBJ2-1, with TRBD2 identical over 10 bases. Trimming removed 6 bases from V and 1 base from J; junction bases left unmatched: 18. The CDR3 extends over 19 amino acids. CDR1 is SQVTM and CDR2 is ANQGSEA in the germline V gene.

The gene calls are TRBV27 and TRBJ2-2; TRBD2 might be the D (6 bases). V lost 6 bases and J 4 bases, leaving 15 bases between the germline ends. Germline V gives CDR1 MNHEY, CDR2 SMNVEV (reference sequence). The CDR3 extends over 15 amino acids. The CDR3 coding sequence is TGTGCCAGCAGAGCCGCGGGGCGTAGCACCGGGGAGCTGTTTTTT. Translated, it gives CASRAAGRSTGELFF.

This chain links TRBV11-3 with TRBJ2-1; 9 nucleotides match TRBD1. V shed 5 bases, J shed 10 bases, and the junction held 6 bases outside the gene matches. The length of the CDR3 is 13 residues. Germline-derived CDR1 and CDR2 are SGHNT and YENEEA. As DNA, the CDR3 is TGTGCCAGCAGCCGAACAGGGGGCTGGGAGCAGTTCTTC. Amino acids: CASSRTGGWEQFF.

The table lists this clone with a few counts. The CDR3 loop reads CSVEEGQGYDRGYTF. CDR3 DNA: TGCAGCGTTGAAGAGGGACAGGGGTATGATCGGGGCTACACCTTC. The chain is built from TRBV29-1 and TRBJ1-2; 10 bases match TRBD1. Trimming cost V 0 bases and J 8 bases; bases outside gene matches: 9. Germline lookup yields CDR1 SQVTM and CDR2 ANQGSEA. CDR3 length equals 15 residues. Filled out from reference TRBV29-1 and TRBJ1-2, the complete variable domain reads SAVISQKPSRDICQRGTSLTIQCQVDSQVTMMFWYRQQPGQSLTLIATANQGSEATYESGFVIDKFPISRPNLTFSTLTVSNMSPEDSSIYLCSVEEGQGYDRGYTFGSGTRLTVV.

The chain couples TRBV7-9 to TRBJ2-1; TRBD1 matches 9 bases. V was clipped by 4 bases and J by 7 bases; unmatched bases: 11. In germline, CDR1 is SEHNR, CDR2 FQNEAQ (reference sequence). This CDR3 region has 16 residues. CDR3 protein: CASSSERDRVVNEQFF. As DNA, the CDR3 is TGTGCCAGCAGCTCGGAGCGGGACAGGGTCGTTAATGAGCAGTTCTTC.